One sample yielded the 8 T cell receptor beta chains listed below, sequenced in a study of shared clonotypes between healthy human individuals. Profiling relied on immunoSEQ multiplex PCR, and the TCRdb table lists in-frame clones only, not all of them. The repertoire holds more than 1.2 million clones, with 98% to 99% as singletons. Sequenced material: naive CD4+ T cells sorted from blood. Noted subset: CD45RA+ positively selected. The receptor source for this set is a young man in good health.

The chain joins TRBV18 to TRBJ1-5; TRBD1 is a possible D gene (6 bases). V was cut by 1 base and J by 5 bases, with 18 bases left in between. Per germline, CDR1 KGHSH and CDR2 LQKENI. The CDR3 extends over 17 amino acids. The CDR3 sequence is CASSPRVVLQGDQPQHF. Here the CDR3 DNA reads TGTGCCAGCTCACCACGTGTAGTTCTACAGGGAGATCAGCCCCAGCATTTT.

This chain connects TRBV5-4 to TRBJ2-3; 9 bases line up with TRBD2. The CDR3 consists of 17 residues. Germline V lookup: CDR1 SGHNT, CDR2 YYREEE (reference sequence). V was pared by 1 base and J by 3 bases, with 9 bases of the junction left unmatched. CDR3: CASSLFAGGPGTDTQYF. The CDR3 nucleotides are TGTGCCAGCAGCTTGTTTGCGGGAGGGCCTGGGACAGATACGCAGTATTTT.

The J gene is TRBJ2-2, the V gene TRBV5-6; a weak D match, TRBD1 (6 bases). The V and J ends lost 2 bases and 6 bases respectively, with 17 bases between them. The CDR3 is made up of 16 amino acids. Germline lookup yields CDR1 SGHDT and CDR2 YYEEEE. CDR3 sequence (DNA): TGTGCCAGCAGCTTTGTCGGTCGGTCAGGGGCCGGGGAGCTGTTTTTT. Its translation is CASSFVGRSGAGELFF.

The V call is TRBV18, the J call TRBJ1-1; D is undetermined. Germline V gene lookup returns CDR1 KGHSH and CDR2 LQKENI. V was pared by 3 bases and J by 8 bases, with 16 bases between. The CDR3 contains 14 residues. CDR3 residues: CASSPFEGIKEAFF. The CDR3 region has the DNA TGTGCCAGCTCACCTTTCGAGGGCATCAAGGAAGCTTTCTTT.

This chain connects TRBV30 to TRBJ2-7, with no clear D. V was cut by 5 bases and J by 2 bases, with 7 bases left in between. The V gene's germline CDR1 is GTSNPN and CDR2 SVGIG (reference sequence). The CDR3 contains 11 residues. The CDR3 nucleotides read TGTGCCTGGGGTAAACCCTACGAGCAGTACTTC. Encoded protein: CAWGKPYEQYF.

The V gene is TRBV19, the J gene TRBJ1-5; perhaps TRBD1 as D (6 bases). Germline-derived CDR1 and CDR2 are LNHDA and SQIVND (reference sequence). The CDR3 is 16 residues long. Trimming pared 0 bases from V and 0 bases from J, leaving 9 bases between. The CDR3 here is CASSIDRGGSNQPQHF. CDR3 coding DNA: TGTGCCAGTAGTATAGATCGAGGGGGTAGCAATCAGCCCCAGCATTTT. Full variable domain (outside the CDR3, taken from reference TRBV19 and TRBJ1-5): DGGITQSPKYLFRKEGQNVTLSCEQNLNHDAMYWYRQDPGQGLRLIYYSQIVNDFQKGDIAEGYSVSREKKESFPLTVTSAQKNPTAFYLCASSIDRGGSNQPQHFGDGTRLSIL.

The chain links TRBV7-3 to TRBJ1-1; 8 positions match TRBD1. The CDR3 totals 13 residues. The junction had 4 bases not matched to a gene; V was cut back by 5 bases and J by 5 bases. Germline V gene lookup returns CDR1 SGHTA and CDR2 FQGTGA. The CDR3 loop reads CASSIQGVTEAFF. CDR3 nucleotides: TGTGCCAGCAGCATACAGGGGGTTACTGAAGCTTTCTTT.

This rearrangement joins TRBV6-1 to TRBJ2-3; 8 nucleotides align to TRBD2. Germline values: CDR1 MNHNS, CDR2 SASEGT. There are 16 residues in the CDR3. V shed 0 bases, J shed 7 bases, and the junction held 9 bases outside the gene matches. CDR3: CASSEASGTLKNTQYF. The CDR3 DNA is TGTGCCAGCAGTGAAGCTAGCGGGACCCTGAAAAATACGCAGTATTTT.